This T cell receptor beta chain originates from a study of cytomegalovirus exposure and HLA in healthy donors. The study's findings and limits: Under in vitro conditions, three CMV-associated chains were confirmed as specific for CMV antigens. Per a later analysis, HLA-associated TCR beta chains showed more clonal expansion than other, equally common TCR beta chains.

Germline CDR1 and CDR2: MNHNS and SASEGT. This CDR3 comprises 18 residues. V dropped 0 bases and J dropped 0 bases, with 15 bases sitting between them. For this clone: Its specificity is not known.

A multiplex PCR was run with 60 Vbeta primers and 13 Jbeta primers. Some clones are missing from TCRdb's copy, which holds only in-frame ones; the method was immunoSEQ multiplex PCR. There are roughly 130,000 clones in the sample; around 70% occur only once, and less than 2.5% lies in the top ten. The sequenced sample consisted of PBMCs. The chain has TRBV6-1 and TRBJ1-5; perhaps TRBD1 as D (5 bases). This clonotype originated in a woman aged 40-49 years in good health and CMV-seropositive. Written as DNA, the CDR3 is TGTGCCAGCAGTGAAGCAAAAGGGAAGGGGTATAGCAATCAGCCCCAGCATTTT. Translation: CASSEAKGKGYSNQPQHF.